This TCR beta chain was identified in a study of cytomegalovirus exposure and HLA in healthy donors. Study-level results: Later analysis demonstrated an association between a missense DCLRE1C variant and TCR beta V- and J-gene trimming. The CMV antigen specificity of a few CMV-associated chains was confirmed through in vitro analysis.

The germline gives CDR1 MGHRA, CDR2 YSYEKL. Trimming took 4 bases from V and 2 from J; bases not matched to a gene: 10. The CDR3 totals 17 residues. The PCR contained 60 Vbeta and 13 Jbeta primers. In the authors' workflow: Later, an analysis found 65 million to 85 million unique TCR beta chains, and some 10 million of these were shared. Repertoires were generated with immunoSEQ multiplex PCR, while TCRdb's copy carries only in-frame clones and drops some. D and trimming come from the DNA, and the V and J calls and clone size come from that table. The sample lists 140,000 or so clones; more than 75% were seen once. Nominal health characterized the donors when sampled, though unrecorded immune exposures were likely. As to this clone: Its antigen is currently unknown.

The J gene is TRBJ2-7, the V gene TRBV4-1; 11 nucleotides align to TRBD2. The source is a female donor in good health and CMV-seronegative. Specimen: PBMCs. CDR3 in amino acids: CASSPLLGLAGPYEQYF. CDR3 sequence (DNA): TGCGCCAGCAGCCCCCTTCTTGGACTAGCGGGTCCCTACGAGCAGTACTTC.